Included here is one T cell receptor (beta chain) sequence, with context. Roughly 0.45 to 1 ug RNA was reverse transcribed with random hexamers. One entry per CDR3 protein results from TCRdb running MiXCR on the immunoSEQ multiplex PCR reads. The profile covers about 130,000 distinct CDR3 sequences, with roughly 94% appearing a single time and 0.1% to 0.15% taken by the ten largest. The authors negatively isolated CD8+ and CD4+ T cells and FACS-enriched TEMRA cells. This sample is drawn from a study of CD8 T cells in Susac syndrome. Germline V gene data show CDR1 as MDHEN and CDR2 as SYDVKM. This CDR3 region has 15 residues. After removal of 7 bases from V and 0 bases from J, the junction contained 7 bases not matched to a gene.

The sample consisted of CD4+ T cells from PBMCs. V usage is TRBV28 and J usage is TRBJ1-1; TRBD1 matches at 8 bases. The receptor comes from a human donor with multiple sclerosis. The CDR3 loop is CASTGGQDLNTEAFF. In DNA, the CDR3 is TGTGCCAGCACCGGGGGACAGGATTTGAACACTGAAGCTTTCTTT.